This T cell receptor beta chain was observed in a study of cytomegalovirus exposure and HLA in healthy donors (dated by TCRdb to about 2017). Context from the whole study: In an earlier analysis of 587 of the donors, about 270 Gb of sequence data and some 100 million unique TCR beta sequences from about 180 million T cells were reported. Around 320 gigabases of sequencing data and approximately 85 million unique TCR sequences were included in an early release covering 550 to 800 HLA-typed donors. Of the 300 to 500 genotyped donors, approximately 81% were placed in the genetic ancestry cluster associated with self-reported Caucasian donors. The study was designed to test whether signatures of past pathogen exposure could be identified by cataloging public T cell receptors. The T cell repertoires of 666 subjects were profiled by immunosequencing and related to cytomegalovirus serostatus. In addition to the first cohort of 666 subjects, a separate validation cohort of approximately 130 different subjects was used. High-throughput TCR immunosequencing, statistical association of individual TCRs with disease status, and machine learning were combined to predict cytomegalovirus infection status. To study patterns of TCR occurrence, a later analysis re-analyzed previously published TCR beta repertoires from around 660 donors and added high-resolution HLA genotyping. The later analysis used no new phenotypic data to find candidate immune exposures, relying instead on TCR beta sequences and their occurrence across donors. To decide whether each TCR beta V gene segment behaved as functional or pseudogenic, an earlier analysis of nearly 600 of the donors relied on high-throughput TCR beta sequencing. Donor age, sex, ethnicity and CMV serostatus were collected together with the repertoire data. A later genetic analysis took genome-wide SNP genotypes for about three fifths of the 666 donors and used that subset as a discovery cohort. Every repertoire in the discovery cohort had been generated on one and the same sequencing platform. HLA typing included class I and class II loci at four-digit resolution. Typing coverage varied by locus: roughly 629-640 donors for A, B, C, DRB1 and DQB1; roughly 510 for DQA1; over 600 for DPA1; around 450 for DPB1. Four to six DR-DQ haplotypes were handled as single units for association and clustering because linkage in the cohort was strong. Among about 390 genotyped donors of the cohort, an average of approximately 250,000 unique TCR beta nucleotide sequences were sequenced per donor, around a sixth of them non-productive.

Libraries were prepared through the immunoSEQ multiplex PCR assay. For the multiplex PCR, a mixture combining 60 forward primers for TCR Vbeta segments and 13 reverse primers for TCR Jbeta segments was used. The CDR3 region of rearranged TCR beta genes was amplified from genomic DNA by a multiplex PCR assay. The amplified TCR beta libraries were sequenced on the Illumina HiSeq System as 87-base-pair reads. Per the original workflow: A later analysis counted tens of millions of unique TCR beta chains across the 666 repertoires, and some 11 million of these chains were shared by at least two donors. To remove PCR and sequencing errors, raw reads were error-corrected and collapsed into unique sequences using a nearest-neighbor algorithm that merged closely related sequences. V, D and J gene segments were assigned by aligning CDR3 sequences to IMGT reference sequences. For a sequence to be retained, a match of at least six nucleotides was required to both a V gene segment and a J gene segment. A rearrangement was called productive if the CDR3 had no stop codons and remained in frame with V and J, and every other rearrangement was called non-productive. Following IMGT convention, CDR3 was defined as the stretch from the second conserved V-encoded cysteine to the conserved J-encoded phenylalanine. The earlier analysis of 500 to 600 of the donors excluded sequences that lacked an unambiguous match to a single V gene segment. In an earlier analysis of a few hundred of the donors, V segments were called functional above 56.7% productive rearrangements and were called segregating when the between-donor standard deviation exceeded 5%. A statistical classification framework was developed to diagnose cytomegalovirus status using the catalog of TCR beta chain sequences. In a later analysis, V and J genes were assigned by comparing TCR nucleotide sequences against IMGT/GENE-DB human TR gene sequences. The TCRdist pipeline was used in a later analysis to assign CDR3 sequences and most-parsimonious VDJ recombination scenarios. A later analysis defined each TCR beta chain by its CDR3 amino acid sequence plus V-gene family, and excluded reads lacking a unique V-gene family. As a way to deal with suspected cross-contamination and a sequencing artifact, a later analysis dropped nearly 600 nucleotide sequences that were highly shared and had low generation probability. A later analysis calculated a clonal expansion index for each public chain from normalized within-repertoire ranks of inferred template counts. In a later analysis, generation probabilities were computed using a VDJ recombination model fitted to out-of-frame rearrangements, and the results were checked against IGoR. Hypergeometric tests were used in a later analysis to score TCR-TCR, TCR-HLA and TCR-CMV co-occurrence, with a repertoire-size bias correction applied to the TCR pairs. In a later analysis, false discovery rates were estimated by permuting HLA or CMV assignments 20 times. In a later analysis, co-occurring TCRs were grouped with DBSCAN, and TCRdist sequence similarity was added when clustering was performed within HLA-allele-positive subsets. For co-occurrence clustering, repertoires with fewer than 30,000 or more than 120,000 public chains were excluded, along with four or five repertoires with anomalous nucleotide sharing. TCRdb obtained this table from immuneACCESS and retained in-frame rearrangements with V and J assigned. These tables miss some clones; where compared with another copy, unresolved V genes account for less than half of the shortfall, and the remainder is unexplained. V, J and clone size were drawn from that table, and D and trimming were deduced from the DNA. The sample has 200,000 to 250,000 clones on record, 70% of them singletons. The ten most abundant clones make up less than 3% of the sample.

The cohort comprised more than 550 healthy bone marrow donors. All cohort members were sampled while nominally healthy, although unrecorded immune exposures were likely present. The donor tested CMV seropositive, placing the donor among the 250 to 350 seropositive members of the cohort. Each donor provided a peripheral blood sample, and peripheral blood mononuclear cells were used for TCR beta sequencing. The Qiagen DNeasy Blood Extraction Kit was used to extract genomic DNA from the blood cell samples. Summary of the overall study and its limitations: According to a later genetic analysis, donors in an Asian-associated ancestry cluster had fewer N-insertions in productive TCRs than the approximately 630-donor mean. Several of the top co-occurrence clusters appeared to be linked to parvovirus B19, influenza, CMV and Epstein-Barr virus, according to a later analysis. In a later analysis, HLA-associated TCR beta chains showed more clonal expansion and lower generation probabilities than non-associated chains that were equally common. CMV serostatus was the only immune exposure information available for the cohort. In vitro tests confirmed that a few of the cytomegalovirus-associated TCR beta chains recognize cytomegalovirus antigens. In this cohort, only TCR beta chains were sequenced, and detectable features were limited by the absence of alpha or paired-chain data. Because counts were too low, 15 to 20 rarely observed V segments, including chromosome 9 orphons, were excluded from the earlier analysis of several hundred of the donors. Linkage disequilibrium might explain the correlated functional status among segregating V segments, but an unknown experimental factor could not be ruled out. Some IMGT-functional V segments, including TRBV6-2 and TRBV6-3, could not be told apart with the 87-base-pair reads, so those segments were excluded. A later genetic analysis associated a missense DCLRE1C variant with V-gene and J-gene trimming of TCR beta chains, and an independent cohort replicated the association. A further reported finding was that TCR beta sequences accurately predicted the HLA-A and HLA-B alleles for most subjects in the first cohort. According to a later analysis, most CMV-associated TCR beta chains appeared to be HLA-restricted, and the HLA associations seemed to be driven largely by CMV exposure. A later analysis associated 15,000 to 20,000 TCR beta sequences with specific HLA alleles at a false discovery rate of 0.05. Presence/absence analyses assumed roughly uniform sequencing depth across donors, an assumption that may not hold. In the study, some 160 TCR beta chains were listed as associated with cytomegalovirus. Because some donors lacked HLA typing at each locus, the association tests relied only on the typed subset. Cytomegalovirus status was reported to be diagnosed by the classifier with high specificity and sensitivity in both the original and validation cohorts. In an earlier analysis of some 500 of the donors, most TCR beta V segments were observed in productive rearrangements about 87% or about 30% of the time, broadly matching IMGT annotations. In a later analysis, the rate of TCR association differed among HLA loci, with DRB1 alleles having the most associated TCRs and HLA-C alleles having the fewest. A cluster of highly shared sequence variants was judged likely to represent a technical artifact of the sequencing pipeline. It was suggested by the authors that the approach could potentially be generalized to other disease states and immunological phenotypes. Most TCR sequences were seen in very few donors, while some public TCRs were found in many individuals. Strong co-occurrence of HLA alleles, especially DR and DQ, made assigning TCR associations to individual alleles difficult.

This clone was found once. This receptor's antigen is unknown. The sample holds no much larger clone one base away, and base qualities are not on file. CDR1 and CDR2 are drawn from the germline V gene: SNHLY, FYNNEI. The CDR3 contains 15 residues, cysteine and phenylalanine counted. CDR3 DNA is the only sequence kept; it has 45 bases, read in frame from the first base. Trimmed from V: 6 bases; trimmed from J: 4 bases; junction bases lacking a gene match: 10. This TCR was sampled from a man in his forties in good health and CMV-seropositive. The receptor chain draws on TRBV2 and TRBJ1-2, with 8 central nucleotides matching TRBD1. Sequenced: PBMCs. The DNA sequence is TGTGCCAGCAGCTCCCAGGGGGCCCCCGCCTATGGCTACACCTTC. Its translation reads: CASSSQGAPAYGYTF.